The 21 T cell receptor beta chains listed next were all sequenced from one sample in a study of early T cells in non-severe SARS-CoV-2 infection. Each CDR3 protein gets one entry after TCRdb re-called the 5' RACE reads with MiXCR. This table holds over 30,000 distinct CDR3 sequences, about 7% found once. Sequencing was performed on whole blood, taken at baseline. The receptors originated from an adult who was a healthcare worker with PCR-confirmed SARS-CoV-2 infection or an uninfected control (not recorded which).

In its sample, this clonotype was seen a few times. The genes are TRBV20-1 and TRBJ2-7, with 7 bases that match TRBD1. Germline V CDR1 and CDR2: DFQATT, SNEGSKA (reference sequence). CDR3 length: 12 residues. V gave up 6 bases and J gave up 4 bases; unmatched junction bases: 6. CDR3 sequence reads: CSATTGWYEQYF. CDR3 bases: TGCAGTGCAACGACAGGGTGGTACGAGCAGTACTTC.

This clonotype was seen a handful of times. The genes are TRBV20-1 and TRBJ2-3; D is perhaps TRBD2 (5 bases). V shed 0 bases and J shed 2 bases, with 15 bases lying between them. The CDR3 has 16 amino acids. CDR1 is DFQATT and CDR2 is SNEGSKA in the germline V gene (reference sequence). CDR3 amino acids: CSAREERRLNTDTQYF. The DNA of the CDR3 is TGCAGTGCTAGAGAAGAGAGGAGACTAAACACAGATACGCAGTATTTT.

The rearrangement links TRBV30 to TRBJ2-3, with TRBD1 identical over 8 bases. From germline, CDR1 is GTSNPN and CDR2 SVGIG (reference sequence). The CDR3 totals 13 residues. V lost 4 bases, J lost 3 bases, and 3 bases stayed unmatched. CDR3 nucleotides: TGTGCCTGGATTCGGACAGGGACAGATACGCAGTATTTT. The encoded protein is CAWIRTGTDTQYF.

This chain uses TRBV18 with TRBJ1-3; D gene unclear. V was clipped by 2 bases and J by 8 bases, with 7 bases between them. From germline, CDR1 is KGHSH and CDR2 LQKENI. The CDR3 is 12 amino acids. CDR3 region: CASSPMRDTIYF. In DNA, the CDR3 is TGTGCCAGCTCACCAATGAGGGACACCATATATTTT.

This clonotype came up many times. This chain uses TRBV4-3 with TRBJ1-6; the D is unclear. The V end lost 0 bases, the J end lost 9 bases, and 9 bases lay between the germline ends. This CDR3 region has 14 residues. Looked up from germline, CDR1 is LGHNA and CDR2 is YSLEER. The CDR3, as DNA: TGCGCCAGCAGCCAAGACAGGTTCGCTTCACCCCTCCACTTT. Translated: CASSQDRFASPLHF.

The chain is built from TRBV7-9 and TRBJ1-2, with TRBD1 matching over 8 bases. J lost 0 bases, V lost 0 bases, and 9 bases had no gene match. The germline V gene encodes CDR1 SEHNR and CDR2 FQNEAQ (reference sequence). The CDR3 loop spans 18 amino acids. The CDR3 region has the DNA TGTGCCAGCAGCTTAGCGAGGACAGGGATTCATGCTAACTATGGCTACACCTTC. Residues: CASSLARTGIHANYGYTF.

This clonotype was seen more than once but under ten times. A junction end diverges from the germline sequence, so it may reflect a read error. The CDR3 reads CASSPNRDGAWGTEVFF. The CDR3 DNA is TGTGCCAGCTCACCAAACAGGGACGGGGCATGGGGCACTGAAGTTTTCTTT. The V call is TRBV18, the J call TRBJ1-1; a weak D match, TRBD1 (6 bases). Germline V gene sequence: CDR1 KGHSH, CDR2 LQKENI. CDR3 length: 17 residues.

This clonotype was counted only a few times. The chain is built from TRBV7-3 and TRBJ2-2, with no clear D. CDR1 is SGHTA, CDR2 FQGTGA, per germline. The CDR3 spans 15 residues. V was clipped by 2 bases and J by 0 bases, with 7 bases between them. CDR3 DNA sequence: TGTGCCAGCAGCTTAGGCAGCCCGAACACCGGGGAGCTGTTTTTT. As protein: CASSLGSPNTGELFF.

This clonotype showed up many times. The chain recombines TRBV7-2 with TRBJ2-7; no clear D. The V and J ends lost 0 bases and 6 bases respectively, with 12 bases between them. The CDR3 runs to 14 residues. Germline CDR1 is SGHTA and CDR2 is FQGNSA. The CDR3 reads CASSLAGRAAEQYF. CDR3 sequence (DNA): TGTGCCAGCAGCTTAGCGGGAAGGGCGGCCGAGCAGTACTTC.

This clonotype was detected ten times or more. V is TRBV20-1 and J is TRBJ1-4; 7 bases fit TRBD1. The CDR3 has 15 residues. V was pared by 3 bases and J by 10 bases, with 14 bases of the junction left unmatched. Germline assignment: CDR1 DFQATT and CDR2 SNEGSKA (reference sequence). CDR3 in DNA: TGCAGTGCTAGTGAGCCGGACAGGTCGATGAGAAAACTGTTTTTT. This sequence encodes CSASEPDRSMRKLFF.

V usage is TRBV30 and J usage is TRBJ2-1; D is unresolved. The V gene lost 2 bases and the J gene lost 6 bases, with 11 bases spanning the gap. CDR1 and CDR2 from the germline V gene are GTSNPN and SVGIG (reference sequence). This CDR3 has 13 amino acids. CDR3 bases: TGTGCCTGGAGTTTCGCTAGTTTCAATGAGCAGTTCTTC. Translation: CAWSFASFNEQFF.

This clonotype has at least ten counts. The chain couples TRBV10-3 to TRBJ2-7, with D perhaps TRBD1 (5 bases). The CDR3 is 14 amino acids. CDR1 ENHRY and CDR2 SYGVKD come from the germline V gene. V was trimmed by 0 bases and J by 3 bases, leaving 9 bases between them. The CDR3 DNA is TGTGCCATCAGTGAGTCCGACAGTTACTACGAGCAGTACGTC. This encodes CAISESDSYYEQYV.

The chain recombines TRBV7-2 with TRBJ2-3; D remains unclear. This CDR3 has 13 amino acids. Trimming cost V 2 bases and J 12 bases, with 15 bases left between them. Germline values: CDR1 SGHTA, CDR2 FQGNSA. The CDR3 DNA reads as TGTGCCAGCAGCTTATCTTCACCCCTCAAACAGTATTTT. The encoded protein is CASSLSSPLKQYF.

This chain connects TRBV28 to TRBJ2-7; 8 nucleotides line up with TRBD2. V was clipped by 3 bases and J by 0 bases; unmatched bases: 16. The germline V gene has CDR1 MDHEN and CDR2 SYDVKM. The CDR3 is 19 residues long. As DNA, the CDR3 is TGTGCCAGCAGTTTGAGAGAAGGTACTAGCGGCCGGAGCTCCTACGAGCAGTACTTC. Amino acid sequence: CASSLREGTSGRSSYEQYF.

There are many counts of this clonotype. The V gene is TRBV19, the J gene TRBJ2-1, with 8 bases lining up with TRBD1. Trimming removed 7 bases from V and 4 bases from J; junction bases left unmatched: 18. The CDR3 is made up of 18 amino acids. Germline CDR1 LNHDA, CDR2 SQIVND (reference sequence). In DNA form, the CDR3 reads TGTGCCAGTAAACCCCCCCCGGGACAGGAGGGAAGATACAATGAGCAGTTCTTC. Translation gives CASKPPPGQEGRYNEQFF.

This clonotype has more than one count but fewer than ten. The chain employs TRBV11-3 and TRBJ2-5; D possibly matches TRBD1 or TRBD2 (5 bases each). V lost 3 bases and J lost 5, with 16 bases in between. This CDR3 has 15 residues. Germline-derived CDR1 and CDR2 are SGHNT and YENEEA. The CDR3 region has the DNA TGTGCCAGCAGCTTCGGGGACCGCGCCCTCGAGACCCAGTACTTC. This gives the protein CASSFGDRALETQYF.

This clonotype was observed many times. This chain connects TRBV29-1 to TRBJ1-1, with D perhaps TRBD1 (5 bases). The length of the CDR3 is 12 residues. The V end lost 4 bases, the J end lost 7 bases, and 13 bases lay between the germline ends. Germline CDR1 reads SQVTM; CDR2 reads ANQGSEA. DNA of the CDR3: TGCAGCGTTGCGGGAGGGGCTGGTGAAGCTTTCTTT. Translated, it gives CSVAGGAGEAFF.

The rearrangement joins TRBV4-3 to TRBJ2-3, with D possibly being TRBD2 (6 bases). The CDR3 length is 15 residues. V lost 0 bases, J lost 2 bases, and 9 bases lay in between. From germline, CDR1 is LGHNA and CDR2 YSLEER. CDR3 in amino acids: CASSQEAGNTDTQYF. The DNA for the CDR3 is TGCGCCAGCAGCCAAGAGGCGGGAAACACAGATACGCAGTATTTT.

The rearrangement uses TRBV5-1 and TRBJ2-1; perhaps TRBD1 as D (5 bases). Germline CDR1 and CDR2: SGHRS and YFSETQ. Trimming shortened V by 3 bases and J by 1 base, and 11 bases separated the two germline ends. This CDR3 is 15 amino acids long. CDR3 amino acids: CASSSTGESYNEQFF. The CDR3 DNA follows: TGCGCCAGCAGCTCTACAGGAGAATCCTACAATGAGCAGTTCTTC.

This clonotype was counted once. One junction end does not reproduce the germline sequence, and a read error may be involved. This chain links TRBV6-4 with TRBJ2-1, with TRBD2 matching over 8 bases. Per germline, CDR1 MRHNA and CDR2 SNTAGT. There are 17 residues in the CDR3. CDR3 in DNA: TGTGCCGGCAGCCACAAAGGAAGTAGCGGGGCCCACAATGAGCAGTTCTTC. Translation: CAGSHKGSSGAHNEQFF.

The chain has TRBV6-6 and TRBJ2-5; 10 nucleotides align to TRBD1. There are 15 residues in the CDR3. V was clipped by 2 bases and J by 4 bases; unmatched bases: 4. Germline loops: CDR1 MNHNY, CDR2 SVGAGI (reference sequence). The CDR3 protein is CASSYGRTGGETQYF. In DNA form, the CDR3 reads TGTGCCAGCAGTTACGGGAGGACAGGGGGAGAGACCCAGTACTTC.